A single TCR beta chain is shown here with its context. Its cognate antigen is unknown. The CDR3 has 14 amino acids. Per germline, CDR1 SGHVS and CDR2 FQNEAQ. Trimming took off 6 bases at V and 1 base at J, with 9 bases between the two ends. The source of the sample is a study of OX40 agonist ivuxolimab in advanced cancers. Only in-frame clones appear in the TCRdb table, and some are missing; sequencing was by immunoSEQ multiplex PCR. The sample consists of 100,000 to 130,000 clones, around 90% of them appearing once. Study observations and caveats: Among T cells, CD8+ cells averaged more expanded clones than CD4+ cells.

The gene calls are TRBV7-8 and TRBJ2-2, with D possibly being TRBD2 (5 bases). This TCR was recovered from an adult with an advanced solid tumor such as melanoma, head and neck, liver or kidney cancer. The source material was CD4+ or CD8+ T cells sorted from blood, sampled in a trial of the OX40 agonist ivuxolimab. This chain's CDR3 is CASSSLVNTGELFF. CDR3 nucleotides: TGTGCCAGCAGTTCACTAGTGAACACCGGGGAGCTGTTTTTT.